The clone carrying this T cell receptor (beta chain) was found many times. Its antigen is unidentified. The junction and the germline gene differ at one end; a read error may be behind it. Amplification yielded TCR beta CDR3 regions, with RNA transcripts as the source. The TCR CDR3 was amplified in a first-round RT-PCR using the HTBI primer set. TCRdb re-analysed the multiplex PCR reads in MiXCR, keeping a single row per CDR3 protein. The repertoire consists of 550,000 to 600,000 distinct CDR3 sequences, with about 45% occurring once and the leading ten covering around 20%. Used for diagnoses were clinical symptoms, serum thyroxine and TRAb, thyroid ultrasound and orbital computed tomography. Germline CDR1 is SEHNR and CDR2 is FQNEAQ (reference sequence). The CDR3 has 12 residues. This record belongs to a study of T cells in Graves' hyperthyroidism and ophthalmopathy. Points from the study as a whole: Among clonotypes expanded in thyroid above 0.001, most were also found in blood. Onset of ophthalmopathy came a median approximately 6.8 months after the model predicted it.

The chain links TRBV7-9 to TRBJ1-2, with D perhaps TRBD1 (5 bases). The source of this sequence is an adult woman with Graves' disease, either hyperthyroidism or ophthalmopathy (not recorded which). The specimen was peripheral blood or thyroid tissue (not recorded which). In DNA form, the CDR3 reads TGTGCCAGCAGCTTAGGGGGACGGGAATCGGCCTTC. Protein: CASSLGGRESAF. The full variable domain, its missing parts supplied by reference TRBV7-9 and TRBJ1-2, is DTGVSQNPRHKITKRGQNVTFRCDPISEHNRLYWYRQTLGQGPEFLTYFQNEAQLEKSRLLSDRFSAERPKGSFSTLEIQRTEQGDSAMYLCASSLGGRESAFGSGTRLTVV.